Shown below are 14 T cell receptor beta chains from a single sample sequenced in a study of shared clonotypes between healthy human individuals. Produced via immunoSEQ multiplex PCR; TCRdb's table is partial and in-frame only. This sample has some 2,000,000 clones, with approximately 95% found just once. The sample comprised naive CD4+ T cells sorted from blood. The subset was: CD45RA+ positively selected. The receptors were sampled from a young man in good health.

With regard to this clone: At the DNA level, this CDR3 is encoded by other sequences in the same sample as well. V usage is TRBV6-5 and J usage is TRBJ2-2, with D possibly being TRBD1 (6 bases). V lost 4 bases and J 5 bases, leaving 8 bases between the germline ends. The CDR3 contains 13 residues. Per the germline V gene, CDR1 is MNHEY and CDR2 is SVGAGI. The CDR3 here is CASSSRGTGELFF. DNA of the CDR3: TGTGCCAGCAGTTCGAGGGGGACCGGGGAGCTGTTTTTT.

V gene TRBV5-1 combines with J gene TRBJ2-5; 8 nucleotides agree with TRBD1. V shed 3 bases, J shed 5 bases, and the junction held 12 bases outside the gene matches. CDR3 length equals 16 residues. Looked up from germline, CDR1 is SGHRS and CDR2 is YFSETQ. CDR3 coding DNA: TGCGCCAGCAGCTCGACCTCACAGGGGGTGGGGGAGACCCAGTACTTC. Translated: CASSSTSQGVGETQYF.

V gene TRBV19 combines with J gene TRBJ2-7, with TRBD2 identical over 7 bases. The CDR3 spans 14 residues. The germline CDR1 and CDR2 sequences are LNHDA and SQIVND (reference sequence). V was pared by 6 bases and J by 0 bases, with 5 bases of the junction left unmatched. CDR3 residues: CASSHGDYSYEQYF. The CDR3 DNA sequence: TGTGCCAGTAGCCATGGGGACTACTCCTACGAGCAGTACTTC.

The V call is TRBV6-1, the J call TRBJ1-2, with 11 bases matching TRBD1. The CDR3 runs to 16 residues. V shed 2 bases and J 2 bases; nucleotides not matched to a gene: 4. The V gene's germline CDR1 is MNHNS and CDR2 SASEGT. CDR3 DNA sequence: TGTGCCAGCAGTGAATACTGGACAGGGGGCAACTATGGCTACACCTTC. It translates to CASSEYWTGGNYGYTF.

The V gene is TRBV5-6, the J gene TRBJ2-1, with D uncertain. The CDR3 length is 13 residues. Germline V lookup: CDR1 SGHDT, CDR2 YYEEEE. The ends were cut back, 2 bases at V and 6 bases at J, with 9 bases in the middle. CDR3 DNA sequence: TGTGCCAGCAGCTTCGGTCCGCGCAATGAGCAGTTCTTC. It is translated as CASSFGPRNEQFF.

The chain has TRBV5-1 and TRBJ1-1; 7 nucleotides match TRBD1. The CDR3 consists of 15 residues. Per the germline V gene, CDR1 is SGHRS and CDR2 is YFSETQ. V dropped 1 base and J dropped 2; count of bases not matched to a gene: 5. CDR3: CASSLPTGDNTEAFF. The CDR3 DNA is TGCGCCAGCAGCTTGCCTACAGGGGATAACACTGAAGCTTTCTTT.

This sequence joins TRBV5-4 and TRBJ1-4; D unresolved. Deletions cut 0 bases from V and 7 bases from J, with 16 bases between. The CDR3 runs to 16 residues. CDR1 is SGHNT and CDR2 is YYREEE in the germline V gene (reference sequence). CDR3 nucleotide sequence: TGTGCCAGCAGCTTGGATACTGCGGGCGGAAGTGAAAAACTGTTTTTT. Residues: CASSLDTAGGSEKLFF.

The chain links TRBV30 to TRBJ2-2; 8 bases are shared with TRBD1. Germline V gene data show CDR1 as GTSNPN and CDR2 as SVGIG (reference sequence). The CDR3 has 17 amino acids. The V segment lost 0 bases and the J segment 1 base; nucleotides outside the gene matches: 7. The CDR3 sequence: CAWSVRFGQGNTGELFF. CDR3 DNA: TGTGCCTGGAGTGTTCGGTTTGGACAGGGGAACACCGGGGAGCTGTTTTTT.

The chain couples TRBV2 to TRBJ1-4; no clear D gene. CDR1 is SNHLY, CDR2 FYNNEI, per germline. CDR3 length: 13 amino acids. Trimming cost V 6 bases and J 0 bases, with 5 bases left between them. DNA of the CDR3: TGTGCCAGCAGGATCGCAACTAATGAAAAACTGTTTTTT. Amino acid sequence: CASRIATNEKLFF.

The DNA for the CDR3 is TGTGCCAGCAGCGTGACTAGCGGGGCACGGTATGAGCAGTTCTTC. Its translation is CASSVTSGARYEQFF. The chain uses TRBV9 and TRBJ2-1; TRBD2 matches 11 bases. The CDR3 contains 15 residues. In germline, CDR1 is SGDLS, CDR2 YYNGEE. With 2 bases clipped from V and 8 bases from J, the junction kept 6 bases outside the gene matches.

V usage is TRBV6-5 and J usage is TRBJ2-7, with unresolved D. The CDR3 totals 12 residues. Trimming removed 6 bases at V and 0 bases at J, with 6 bases between. Germline CDR1 reads MNHEY; CDR2 reads SVGAGI. The CDR3 DNA reads as TGTGCCAGCAGCTCCGCCTCCTACGAGCAGTACTTC. Residues: CASSSASYEQYF.

The genes are TRBV4-3 and TRBJ2-7; TRBD2 agrees at 10 bases. V shed 8 bases, J shed 6 bases, and the junction held 7 bases outside the gene matches. CDR3 length equals 13 residues. Germline V gene lookup returns CDR1 LGHNA and CDR2 YSLEER. The CDR3: CASSLAGEGEQYF. As DNA, the CDR3 is TGCGCCAGCTCTCTAGCGGGAGAGGGCGAGCAGTACTTC.

As concerns this clone: Within the sample, other DNA sequences also encode this same CDR3. The CDR3 loop reads CSAPKGNTIYF. CDR3 in DNA: TGCAGTGCTCCTAAGGGAAACACCATATATTTT. The rearrangement uses TRBV20-1 and TRBJ1-3; D is ambiguous. Germline CDR1 and CDR2: DFQATT and SNEGSKA (reference sequence). The CDR3 consists of 11 residues. Deletions cut 5 bases from V and 4 bases from J, with 6 bases between.

This clone was recorded once. The J gene is TRBJ1-2, the V gene TRBV5-6; TRBD1 agrees at 10 bases. From germline, CDR1 is SGHDT and CDR2 YYEEEE. The CDR3 is made up of 16 amino acids. V lost 4 bases and J lost 4; bases outside the gene matches: 10. The CDR3 nucleotides are TGTGCCAGCAGCGCGGTTTTGGGACAGGGGATCTATGGCTACACCTTC. Its translation is CASSAVLGQGIYGYTF.